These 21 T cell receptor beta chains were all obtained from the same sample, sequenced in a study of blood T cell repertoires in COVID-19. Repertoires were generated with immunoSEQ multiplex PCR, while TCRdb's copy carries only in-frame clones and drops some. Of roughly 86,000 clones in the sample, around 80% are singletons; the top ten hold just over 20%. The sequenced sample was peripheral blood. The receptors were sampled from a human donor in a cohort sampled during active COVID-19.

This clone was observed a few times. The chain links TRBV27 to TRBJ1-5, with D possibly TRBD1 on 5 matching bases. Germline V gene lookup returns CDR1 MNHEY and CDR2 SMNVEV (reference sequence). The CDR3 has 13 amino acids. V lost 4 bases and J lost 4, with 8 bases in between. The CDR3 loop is CASSWAGNQPQHF. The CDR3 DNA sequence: TGTGCCAGCAGTTGGGCAGGGAATCAGCCCCAGCATTTT.

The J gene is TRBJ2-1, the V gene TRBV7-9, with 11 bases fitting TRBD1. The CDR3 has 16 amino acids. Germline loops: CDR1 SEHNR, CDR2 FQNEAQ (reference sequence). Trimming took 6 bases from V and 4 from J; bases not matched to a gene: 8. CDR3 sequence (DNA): TGTGCCAGCAGTCATACCGGACAGGGGGCTTACAATGAGCAGTTCTTC. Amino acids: CASSHTGQGAYNEQFF.

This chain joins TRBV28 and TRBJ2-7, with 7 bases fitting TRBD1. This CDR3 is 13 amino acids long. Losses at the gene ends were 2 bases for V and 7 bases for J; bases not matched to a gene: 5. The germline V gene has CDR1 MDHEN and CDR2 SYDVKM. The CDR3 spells CASSLVGGREQYF. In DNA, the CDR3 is TGTGCCAGCAGTTTAGTAGGGGGCAGGGAGCAGTACTTC.

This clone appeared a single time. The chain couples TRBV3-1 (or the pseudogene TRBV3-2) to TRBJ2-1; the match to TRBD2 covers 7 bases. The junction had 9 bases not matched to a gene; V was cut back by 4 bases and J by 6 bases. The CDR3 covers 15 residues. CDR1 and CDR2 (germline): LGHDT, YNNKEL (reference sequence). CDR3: CASSPRGNPSNEQFF. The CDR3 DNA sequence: TGTGCCAGCAGCCCGCGGGGGAACCCCTCCAATGAGCAGTTCTTC.

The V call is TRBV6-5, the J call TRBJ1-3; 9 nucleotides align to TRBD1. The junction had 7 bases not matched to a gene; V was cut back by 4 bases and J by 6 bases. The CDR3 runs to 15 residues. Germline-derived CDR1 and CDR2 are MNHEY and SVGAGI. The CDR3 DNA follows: TGTGCCAGCAGTTCCTGGGGGACAGGGCTAAACACCATATATTTT. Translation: CASSSWGTGLNTIYF.

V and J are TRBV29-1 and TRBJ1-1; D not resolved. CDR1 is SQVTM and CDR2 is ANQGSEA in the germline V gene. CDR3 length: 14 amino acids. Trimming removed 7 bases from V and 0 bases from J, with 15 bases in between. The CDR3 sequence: CSALPNSVNTEAFF. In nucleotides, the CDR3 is TGCAGCGCCTTACCAAACTCTGTGAACACTGAAGCTTTCTTT.

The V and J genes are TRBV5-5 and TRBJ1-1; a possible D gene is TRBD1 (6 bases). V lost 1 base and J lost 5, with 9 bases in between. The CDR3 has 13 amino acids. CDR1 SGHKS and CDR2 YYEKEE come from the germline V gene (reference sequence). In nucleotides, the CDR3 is TGTGCCAGCAGCTTGAGGGGGTTAACTGAAGCTTTCTTT. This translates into CASSLRGLTEAFF.

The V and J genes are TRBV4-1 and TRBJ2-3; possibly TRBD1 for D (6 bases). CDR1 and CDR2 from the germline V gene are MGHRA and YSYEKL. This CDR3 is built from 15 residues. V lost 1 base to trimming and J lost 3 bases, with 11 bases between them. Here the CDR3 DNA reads TGCGCCAGCAGCCAAGGGACAGACCCTACAGATACGCAGTATTTT. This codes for CASSQGTDPTDTQYF.

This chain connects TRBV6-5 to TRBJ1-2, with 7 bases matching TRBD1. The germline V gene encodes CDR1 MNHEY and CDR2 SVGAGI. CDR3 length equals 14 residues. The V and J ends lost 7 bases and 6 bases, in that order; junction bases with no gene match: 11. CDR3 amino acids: CASKNFTGVDGYTF. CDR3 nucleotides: TGTGCCAGCAAAAATTTTACAGGGGTGGATGGCTACACCTTC.

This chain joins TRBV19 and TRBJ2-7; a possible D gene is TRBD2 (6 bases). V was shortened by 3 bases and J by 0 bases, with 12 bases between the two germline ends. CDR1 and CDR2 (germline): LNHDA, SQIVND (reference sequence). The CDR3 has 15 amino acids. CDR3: CASSILRGTSYEQYF. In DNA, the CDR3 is TGTGCCAGTAGTATTTTGCGGGGAACCTCCTACGAGCAGTACTTC.

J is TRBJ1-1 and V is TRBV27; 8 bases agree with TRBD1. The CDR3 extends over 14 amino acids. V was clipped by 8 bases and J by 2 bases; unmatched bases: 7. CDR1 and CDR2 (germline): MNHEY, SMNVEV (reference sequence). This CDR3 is CASRPRGLNTEAFF. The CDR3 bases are TGTGCCAGCCGCCCCAGGGGGCTAAACACTGAAGCTTTCTTT.

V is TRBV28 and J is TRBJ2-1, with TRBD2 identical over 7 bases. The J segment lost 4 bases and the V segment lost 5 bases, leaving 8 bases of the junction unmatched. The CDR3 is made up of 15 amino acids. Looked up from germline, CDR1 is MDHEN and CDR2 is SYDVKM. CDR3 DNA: TGTGCCAGCAGTCCCTCCGGGACTAATTACAATGAGCAGTTCTTC. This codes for CASSPSGTNYNEQFF.

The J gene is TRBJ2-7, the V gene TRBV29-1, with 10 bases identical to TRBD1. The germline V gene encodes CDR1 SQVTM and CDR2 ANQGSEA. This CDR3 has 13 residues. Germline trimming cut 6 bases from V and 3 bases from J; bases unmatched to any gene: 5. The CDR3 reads CSVATGGDYEQYF. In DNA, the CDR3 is TGCAGCGTCGCGACAGGGGGCGACTACGAGCAGTACTTC.

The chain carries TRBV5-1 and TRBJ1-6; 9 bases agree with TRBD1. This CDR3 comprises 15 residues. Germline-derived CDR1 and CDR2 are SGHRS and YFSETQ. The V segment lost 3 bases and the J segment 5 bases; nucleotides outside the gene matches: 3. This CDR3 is CASSSRDRDNSPLHF. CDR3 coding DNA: TGCGCCAGCAGCTCCCGGGACAGGGATAATTCACCCCTCCACTTT.

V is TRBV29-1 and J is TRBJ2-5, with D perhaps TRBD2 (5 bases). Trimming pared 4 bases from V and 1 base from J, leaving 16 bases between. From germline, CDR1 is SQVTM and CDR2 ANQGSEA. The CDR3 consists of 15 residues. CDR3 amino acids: CSVVSLGLAQETQYF. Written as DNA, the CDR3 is TGCAGCGTTGTATCCTTGGGCCTAGCCCAAGAGACCCAGTACTTC.

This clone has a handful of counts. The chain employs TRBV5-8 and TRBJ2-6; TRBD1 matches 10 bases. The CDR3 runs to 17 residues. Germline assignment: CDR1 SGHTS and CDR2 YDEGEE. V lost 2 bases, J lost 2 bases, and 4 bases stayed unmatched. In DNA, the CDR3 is TGTGCCAGCAGCTTTTACGGACAGGGGGCTGGGGCCAACGTCCTGACTTTC. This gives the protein CASSFYGQGAGANVLTF.

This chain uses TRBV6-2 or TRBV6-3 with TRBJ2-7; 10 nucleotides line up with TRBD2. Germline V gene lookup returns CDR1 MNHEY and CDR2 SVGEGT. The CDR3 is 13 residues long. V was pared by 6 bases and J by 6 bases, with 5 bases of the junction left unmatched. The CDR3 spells CASSQSGRAEQYF. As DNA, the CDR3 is TGTGCCAGCAGCCAAAGCGGGAGGGCCGAGCAGTACTTC.

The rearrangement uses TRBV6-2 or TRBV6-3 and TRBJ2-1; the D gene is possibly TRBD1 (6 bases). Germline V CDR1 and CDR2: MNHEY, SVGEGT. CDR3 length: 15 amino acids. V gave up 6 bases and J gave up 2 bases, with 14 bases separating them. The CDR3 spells CASSQGSWTYNEQFF. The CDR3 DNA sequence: TGTGCCAGCAGCCAGGGGTCGTGGACCTACAATGAGCAGTTCTTC.

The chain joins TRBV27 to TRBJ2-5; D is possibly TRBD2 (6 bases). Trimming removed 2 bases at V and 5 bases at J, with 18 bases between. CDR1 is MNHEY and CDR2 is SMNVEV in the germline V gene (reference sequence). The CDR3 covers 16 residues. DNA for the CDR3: TGTGCCAGCAGTTTAATCCCCCAGGCGGGGACGGAGACCCAGTACTTC. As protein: CASSLIPQAGTETQYF.

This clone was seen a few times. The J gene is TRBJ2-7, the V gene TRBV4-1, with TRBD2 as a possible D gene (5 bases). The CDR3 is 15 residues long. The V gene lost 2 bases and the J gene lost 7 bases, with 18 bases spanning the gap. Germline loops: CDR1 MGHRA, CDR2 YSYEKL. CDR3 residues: CASSQLLALSGEQYF. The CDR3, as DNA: TGCGCCAGCAGCCAACTACTGGCCCTTTCGGGGGAGCAGTACTTC.

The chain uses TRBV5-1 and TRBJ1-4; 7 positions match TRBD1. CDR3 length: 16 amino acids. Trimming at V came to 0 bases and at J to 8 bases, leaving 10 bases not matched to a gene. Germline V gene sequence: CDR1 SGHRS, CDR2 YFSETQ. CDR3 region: CASSLGDRDSNEKLFF. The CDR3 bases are TGCGCCAGCAGCTTGGGGGACCGGGACAGTAACGAAAAACTGTTTTTT.